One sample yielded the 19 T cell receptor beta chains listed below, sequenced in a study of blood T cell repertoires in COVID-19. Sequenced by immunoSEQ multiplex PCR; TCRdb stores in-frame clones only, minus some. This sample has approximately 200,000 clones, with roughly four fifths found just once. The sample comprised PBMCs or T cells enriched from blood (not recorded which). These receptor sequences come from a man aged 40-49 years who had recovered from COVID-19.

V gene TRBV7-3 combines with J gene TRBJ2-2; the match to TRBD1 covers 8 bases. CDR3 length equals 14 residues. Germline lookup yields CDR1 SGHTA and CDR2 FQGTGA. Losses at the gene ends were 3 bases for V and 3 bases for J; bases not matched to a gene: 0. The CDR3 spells CASSLTGDTGELFF. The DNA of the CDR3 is TGTGCCAGCAGCTTGACAGGGGACACCGGGGAGCTGTTTTTT.

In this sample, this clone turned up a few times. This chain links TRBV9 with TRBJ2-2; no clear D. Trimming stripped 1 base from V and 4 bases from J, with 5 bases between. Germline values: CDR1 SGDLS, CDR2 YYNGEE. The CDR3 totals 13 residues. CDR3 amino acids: CASSVSSTGELFF. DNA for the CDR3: TGTGCCAGCAGCGTATCTTCCACCGGGGAGCTGTTTTTT.

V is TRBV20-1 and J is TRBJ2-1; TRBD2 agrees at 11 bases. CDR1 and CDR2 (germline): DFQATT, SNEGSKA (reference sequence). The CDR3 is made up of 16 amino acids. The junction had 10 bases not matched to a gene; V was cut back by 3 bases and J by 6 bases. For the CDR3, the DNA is TGCAGTGCTAGTACTAGCGGGAGTCCCGCAAGCAATGAGCAGTTCTTC. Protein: CSASTSGSPASNEQFF.

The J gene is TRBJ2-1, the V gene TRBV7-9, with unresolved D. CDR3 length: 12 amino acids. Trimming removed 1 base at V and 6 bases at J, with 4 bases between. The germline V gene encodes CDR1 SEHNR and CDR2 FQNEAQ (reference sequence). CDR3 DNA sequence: TGTGCCAGCAGCTTAGGTCGCAATGAGCAGTTCTTC. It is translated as CASSLGRNEQFF.

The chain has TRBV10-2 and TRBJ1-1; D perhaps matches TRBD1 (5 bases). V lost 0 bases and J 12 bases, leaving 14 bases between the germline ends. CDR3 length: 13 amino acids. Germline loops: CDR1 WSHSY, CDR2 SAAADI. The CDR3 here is CASSESFGRDPFF. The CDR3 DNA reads TGCGCCAGCAGTGAGTCCTTCGGCAGGGATCCTTTCTTT.

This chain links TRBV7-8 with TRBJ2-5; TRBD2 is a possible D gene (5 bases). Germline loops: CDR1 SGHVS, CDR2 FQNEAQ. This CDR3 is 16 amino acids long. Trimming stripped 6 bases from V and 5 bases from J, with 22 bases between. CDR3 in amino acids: CASRELPGLVGETQYF. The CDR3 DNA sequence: TGTGCCAGCAGAGAGCTCCCCGGACTTGTGGGCGAGACCCAGTACTTC.

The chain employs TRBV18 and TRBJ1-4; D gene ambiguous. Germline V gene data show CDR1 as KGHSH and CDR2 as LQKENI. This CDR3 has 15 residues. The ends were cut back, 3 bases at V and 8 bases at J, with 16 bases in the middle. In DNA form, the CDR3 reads TGTGCCAGCTCACCTCAAGGCTGGGAGGGCGAAAAACTGTTTTTT. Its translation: CASSPQGWEGEKLFF.

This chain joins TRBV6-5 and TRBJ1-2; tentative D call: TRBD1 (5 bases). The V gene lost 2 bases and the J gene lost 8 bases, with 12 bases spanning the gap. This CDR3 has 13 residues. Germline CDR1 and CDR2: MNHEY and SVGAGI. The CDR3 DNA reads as TGTGCCAGCAGTTACGGGCCAGGGTTAGGCTACACCTTC. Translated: CASSYGPGLGYTF.

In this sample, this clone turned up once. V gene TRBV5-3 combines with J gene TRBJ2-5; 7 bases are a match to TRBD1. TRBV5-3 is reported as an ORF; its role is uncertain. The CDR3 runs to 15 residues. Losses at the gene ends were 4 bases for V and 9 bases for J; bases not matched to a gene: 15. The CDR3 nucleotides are TGTGCCAGAAGCGAGACAGGGTCCCTCACGGTGGCCCAGTACTTC. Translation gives CARSETGSLTVAQYF.

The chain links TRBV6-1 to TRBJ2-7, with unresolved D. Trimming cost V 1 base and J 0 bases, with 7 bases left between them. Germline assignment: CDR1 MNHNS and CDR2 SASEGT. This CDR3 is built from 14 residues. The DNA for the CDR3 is TGTGCCAGCAGTGAAGGAGGTCGCTCCTACGAGCAGTACTTC. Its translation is CASSEGGRSYEQYF.

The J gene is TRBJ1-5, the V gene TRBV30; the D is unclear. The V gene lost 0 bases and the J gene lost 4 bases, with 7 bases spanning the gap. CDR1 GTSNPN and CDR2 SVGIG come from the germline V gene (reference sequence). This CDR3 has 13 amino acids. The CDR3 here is CAWSVARNQPQHF. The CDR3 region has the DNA TGTGCCTGGAGTGTGGCGAGGAATCAGCCCCAGCATTTT.

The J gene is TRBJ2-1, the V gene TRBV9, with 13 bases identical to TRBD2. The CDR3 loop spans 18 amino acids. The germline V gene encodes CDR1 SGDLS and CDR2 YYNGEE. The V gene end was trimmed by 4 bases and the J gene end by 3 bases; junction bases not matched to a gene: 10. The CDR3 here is CASSPGTSGTGIYNEQFF. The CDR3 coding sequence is TGTGCCAGCAGCCCCGGGACTAGCGGGACCGGGATCTACAATGAGCAGTTCTTC.

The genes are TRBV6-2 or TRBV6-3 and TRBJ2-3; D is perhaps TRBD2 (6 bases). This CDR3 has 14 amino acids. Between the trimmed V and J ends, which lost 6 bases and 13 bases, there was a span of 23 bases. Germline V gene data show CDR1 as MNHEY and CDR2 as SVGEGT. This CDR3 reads CASSPRGGPQSEYF. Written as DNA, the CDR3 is TGTGCCAGCAGCCCGCGGGGAGGACCACAGTCGGAGTATTTT.

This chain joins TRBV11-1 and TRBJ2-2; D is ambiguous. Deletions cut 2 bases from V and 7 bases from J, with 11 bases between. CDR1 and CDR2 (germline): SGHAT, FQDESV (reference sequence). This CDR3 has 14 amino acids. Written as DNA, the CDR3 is TGTGCCAGCAGCTTACTCGCCGCCTACGGGGAGCTGTTTTTT. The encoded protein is CASSLLAAYGELFF.

CDR3 in amino acids: CASSLSGVSNQPQHF. CDR3 bases: TGTGCCAGCAGTCTCTCAGGGGTGAGCAATCAGCCCCAGCATTTT. The chain uses TRBV6-6 and TRBJ1-5; tentatively, D is TRBD1 (6 bases). This CDR3 region has 15 residues. Trimming removed 5 bases at V and 1 base at J, with 12 bases between. Germline CDR1 reads MNHNY; CDR2 reads SVGAGI (reference sequence).

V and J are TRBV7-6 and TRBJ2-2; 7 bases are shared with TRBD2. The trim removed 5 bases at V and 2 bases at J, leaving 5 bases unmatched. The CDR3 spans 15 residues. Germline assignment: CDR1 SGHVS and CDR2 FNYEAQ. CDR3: CASSGTTPNTGELFF. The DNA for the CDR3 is TGTGCCAGCAGCGGGACTACCCCCAACACCGGGGAGCTGTTTTTT.

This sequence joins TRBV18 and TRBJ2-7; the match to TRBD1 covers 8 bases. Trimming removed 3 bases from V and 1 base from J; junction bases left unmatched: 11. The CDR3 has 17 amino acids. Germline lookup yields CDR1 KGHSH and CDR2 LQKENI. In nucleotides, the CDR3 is TGTGCCAGCTCACCGAAACCGACAGGGGCGCAGTCCTACGAGCAGTACGTC. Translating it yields CASSPKPTGAQSYEQYV.

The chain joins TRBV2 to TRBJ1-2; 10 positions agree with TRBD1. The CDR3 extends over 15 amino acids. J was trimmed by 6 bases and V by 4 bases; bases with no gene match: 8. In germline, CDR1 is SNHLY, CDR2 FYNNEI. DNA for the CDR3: TGTGCCAGCAGTGTAGTAGAGACAGGGGGCGATGGCTACACCTTC. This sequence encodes CASSVVETGGDGYTF.

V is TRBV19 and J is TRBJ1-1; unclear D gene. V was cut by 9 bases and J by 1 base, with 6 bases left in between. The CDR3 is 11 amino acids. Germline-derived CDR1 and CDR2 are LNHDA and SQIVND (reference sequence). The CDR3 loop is CASFRNTEAFF. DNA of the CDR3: TGTGCCAGCTTCAGGAACACTGAAGCTTTCTTT. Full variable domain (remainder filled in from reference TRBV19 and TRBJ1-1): DGGITQSPKYLFRKEGQNVTLSCEQNLNHDAMYWYRQDPGQGLRLIYYSQIVNDFQKGDIAEGYSVSREKKESFPLTVTSAQKNPTAFYLCASFRNTEAFFGQGTRLTVV.